This T cell receptor beta chain was sequenced in a study of blood T cell repertoires in COVID-19. Study overall: The study drew acute and convalescent COVID-19 samples from the United States, Italy and Spain.

Libraries were prepared by immunoSEQ multiplex PCR; TCRdb keeps only in-frame clonotypes and omits some of them. This table holds around 190,000 clones, about 91% found once. V was clipped by 4 bases and J by 1 base, with 11 bases between them. The germline CDR1 and CDR2 sequences are SGDLS and YYNGEE. The CDR3 is 14 amino acids. Participants were placed into cohorts based on the clinical history they reported. Input material: PBMCs or T cells enriched from blood (not recorded which). The chain employs TRBV9 and TRBJ2-5; no clear D gene. This clonotype was sampled from a man between 18 and 35 years old with acute COVID-19. CDR3 DNA sequence: TGTGCCAGCAGCCCAGGTATAGGCCAAGAGACCCAGTACTTC. This gives the protein CASSPGIGQETQYF.